Each of the 21 T cell receptor beta chains below was sequenced from the same sample in a study of Graves' ophthalmopathy and Graves' hyperthyroidism. The study amplified TCR beta CDR3 regions using RNA transcripts. RT-PCR with HTBI primers came first, then second-round multiplex PCR. MiXCR was run by TCRdb on the multiplex PCR reads, yielding one entry per CDR3 protein. Of hundreds of thousands of distinct CDR3 sequences listed, about 24% are singletons. Sequencing was done on a sample of peripheral blood. The receptors derive from a young woman with stable Graves' hyperthyroidism. Some clones in this sample may be carry-over from other donors' samples.

This clonotype was recorded many times. The rearrangement uses TRBV6-2 or TRBV6-3 and TRBJ1-5; 8 bases line up with TRBD1. The CDR3 is made up of 15 amino acids. In germline, CDR1 is MNHEY, CDR2 SVGEGT. V was pared by 7 bases and J by 7 bases, with 12 bases of the junction left unmatched. In nucleotides, the CDR3 is TGTGCCAGCATTCCCCGGGACAGGCCCTCCCAGCCCCAGCATTTT. This translates into CASIPRDRPSQPQHF.

For this clonotype: A much larger clonotype is one base distant, so this may be a read error. The chain combines TRBV19 with TRBJ2-2; 8 nucleotides line up with TRBD1. Germline V CDR1 and CDR2: LNHDA, SQIVND (reference sequence). The CDR3 length is 16 residues. Germline trimming cut 4 bases from V and 5 bases from J; bases unmatched to any gene: 9. CDR3 sequence: CASSTSTGGGTGELFF. CDR3 DNA: TGTGCCAGTAGTACCTCCACAGGGGGAGGAACCGGGGAGCTGTTTTTT.

Ten or more counts support this clonotype. The V and J genes are TRBV11-2 and TRBJ2-5; tentatively, D is TRBD1 or TRBD2 (5 bases each). The germline gives CDR1 SGHAT, CDR2 FQNNGV. Trimming pared 7 bases from V and 4 bases from J, leaving 16 bases between. CDR3 length equals 14 residues. CDR3 residues: CASMKPGPGETQYF. Here the CDR3 DNA reads TGTGCCAGCATGAAGCCGGGGCCGGGAGAGACCCAGTACTTC.

This clonotype was counted a single time. The chain links TRBV20-1 to TRBJ1-5, with 9 bases aligning to TRBD1. J lost 5 bases, V lost 0 bases, and 8 bases had no gene match. CDR3 length: 16 residues. Per the germline V gene, CDR1 is DFQATT and CDR2 is SNEGSKA (reference sequence). CDR3 sequence (DNA): TGCAGTGCTAGAGAGTCGGGACAGGGAAGGGATCAGCCCCAGCATTTT. Translated: CSARESGQGRDQPQHF.

This clonotype has at least ten counts. The chain employs TRBV2 and TRBJ1-2, with D hard to call. The V end lost 3 bases, the J end lost 2 bases, and 7 bases lay between the germline ends. Looked up from germline, CDR1 is SNHLY and CDR2 is FYNNEI. The CDR3 runs 13 residues. This CDR3 is CASSESVNYGYTF. The DNA for the CDR3 is TGTGCCAGCAGTGAGTCAGTCAACTATGGCTACACCTTC.

This clonotype was seen many times. The chain carries TRBV9 and TRBJ2-6; D is perhaps TRBD2 (5 bases). Germline V gene lookup returns CDR1 SGDLS and CDR2 YYNGEE. V shed 0 bases and J shed 3 bases, with 7 bases lying between them. The CDR3 has 15 residues. CDR3 region: CASSVGGSGANVLTF. The DNA for the CDR3 is TGTGCCAGCAGCGTAGGAGGGAGTGGGGCCAACGTCCTGACTTTC.

The chain links TRBV6-1 to TRBJ1-2; 7 nucleotides line up with TRBD1. CDR3 length: 13 amino acids. Germline assignment: CDR1 MNHNS and CDR2 SASEGT. The junction had 9 bases not matched to a gene; V was cut back by 6 bases and J by 8 bases. In nucleotides, the CDR3 is TGTGCCAGCAGAAATGACAGGGCTCTAGGCTACACCTTC. Its translation: CASRNDRALGYTF.

The chain has TRBV5-1 and TRBJ2-7; TRBD1 aligns across 8 bases. CDR1 and CDR2 (germline): SGHRS, YFSETQ. This CDR3 is 14 amino acids long. Germline trimming cut 4 bases from V and 2 bases from J; bases unmatched to any gene: 5. As DNA, the CDR3 is TGCGCCAGCAGCCCAGGGGGCCTCACCTACGAGCAGTACTTC. Its translation: CASSPGGLTYEQYF.

The chain employs TRBV11-2 and TRBJ2-2; 8 bases agree with TRBD1. Unmatched junction bases numbered 3, after V lost 4 bases and J lost 2 bases. The CDR3 sequence is 15 residues long. Germline CDR1 and CDR2: SGHAT and FQNNGV. The CDR3 sequence is CASSWDRFNTGELFF. Here the CDR3 DNA reads TGTGCCAGCAGCTGGGACAGGTTCAACACCGGGGAGCTGTTTTTT.

The rearrangement uses TRBV5-4 and TRBJ1-1; D gene uncertain. In germline, CDR1 is SGHNT, CDR2 YYREEE (reference sequence). The CDR3 has 13 residues. Trimming shortened V by 2 bases and J by 5 bases, and 10 bases separated the two germline ends. The DNA for the CDR3 is TGTGCCAGCAGCTTTGGTGAACGGACTGAAGCTTTCTTT. It specifies CASSFGERTEAFF. Together with reference TRBV5-4 and TRBJ1-1, the CDR3 gives the full variable domain: ETGVTQSPTHLIKTRGQQVTLRCSSQSGHNTVSWYQQALGQGPQFIFQYYREEENGRGNFPPRFSGLQFPNYSSELNVNALELDDSALYLCASSFGERTEAFFGQGTRLTVV.

This clonotype came up many times. The chain couples TRBV18 to TRBJ2-5, with no clear D. The CDR3 sequence is 13 residues long. Trimming removed 2 bases at V and 0 bases at J, with 4 bases between. Germline-derived CDR1 and CDR2 are KGHSH and LQKENI. CDR3 nucleotide sequence: TGTGCCAGCTCACCAAACTACCAAGAGACCCAGTACTTC. Its protein product is CASSPNYQETQYF.

This clonotype was detected ten times or more. J is TRBJ1-1 and V is TRBV20-1; tentatively, D is TRBD1 (6 bases). Germline V gives CDR1 DFQATT, CDR2 SNEGSKA (reference sequence). Trimming took off 2 bases at V and 5 bases at J, with 18 bases between the two ends. CDR3 length: 15 residues. The CDR3 DNA follows: TGCAGTGCTAGACGCCGGGACATCGCTAATACTGAAGCTTTCTTT. Its translation: CSARRRDIANTEAFF.

The table lists this clonotype with many counts. The chain is built from TRBV6-1 and TRBJ1-2; no clear D. This CDR3 spans 14 amino acids. Germline V CDR1 and CDR2: MNHNS, SASEGT. The ends were cut back, 1 base at V and 8 bases at J, with 14 bases in the middle. DNA for the CDR3: TGTGCCAGCAGTGAAGGGTTGCCTGCGAGCGGCTACACCTTC. Protein product: CASSEGLPASGYTF.

This clonotype was seen many times. The chain uses TRBV12-3 or TRBV12-4 and TRBJ1-1; D is ambiguous. This CDR3 spans 13 amino acids. V shed 5 bases and J shed 0 bases, with 7 bases lying between them. The CDR3: CASSPILNTEAFF. CDR3 DNA sequence: TGTGCCAGCAGTCCCATTTTGAACACTGAAGCTTTCTTT.

This clonotype appeared many times. The V and J genes are TRBV6-1 and TRBJ2-7; TRBD1 or TRBD2 may be the D gene (5 bases each). The V gene lost 6 bases and the J gene lost 9 bases, with 15 bases spanning the gap. The germline V gene encodes CDR1 MNHNS and CDR2 SASEGT. The CDR3 is made up of 12 amino acids. DNA for the CDR3: TGTGCCAGCAGGGAGCTGGGGCGGGCGCAGTACTTC. It specifies CASRELGRAQYF.

This clonotype appeared many times. The V and J genes are TRBV4-1 and TRBJ1-2, with D maybe TRBD1 (5 bases). CDR3 length equals 16 residues. V was clipped by 2 bases and J by 3 bases, with 16 bases between them. Per the germline V gene, CDR1 is MGHRA and CDR2 is YSYEKL. DNA for the CDR3: TGCGCCAGCAGCCAAACTCCCCCCTCCAGGGACTATGGCTACACCTTC. It specifies CASSQTPPSRDYGYTF.

In this sample, this clonotype turned up many times. The rearrangement links TRBV6-5 to TRBJ1-2; TRBD1 might be the D (5 bases). The germline V gene encodes CDR1 MNHEY and CDR2 SVGAGI. V was cut by 5 bases and J by 8 bases, with 21 bases left in between. The CDR3 has 15 amino acids. CDR3 sequence: CASSPALPGTLGYTF. The CDR3 DNA reads TGTGCCAGCAGTCCAGCCCTCCCCGGGACCCTGGGCTACACCTTC.

This clonotype was seen repeatedly, ten times or more. The V and J genes are TRBV12-3 or TRBV12-4 and TRBJ1-1; no definite D call. The CDR3 sequence is 14 residues long. V lost 6 bases and J 5 bases, leaving 16 bases between the germline ends. The CDR3 bases are TGTGCCAGCAGACCCATTTTTCGGAGGACTGAAGCTTTCTTT. Its protein is CASRPIFRRTEAFF.

This clonotype was found many times. The junction shows a germline mismatch at one end, possibly a read error. The chain joins TRBV28 to TRBJ2-4; 12 nucleotides line up with TRBD2. Looked up from germline, CDR1 is MDHEN and CDR2 is SYDVKM. CDR3 length: 18 residues. The chain's CDR3 is CASSFLTSGSEARNIKYF. The CDR3 bases are TGTGCCAGCAGTTTTCTGACTAGCGGGAGTGAGGCTCGGAACATTAAGTACTTC.

Here the CDR3 DNA reads TGTGCCAGCAGTTTCGATAGCACAGATACGCAGTATTTT. Encoded protein: CASSFDSTDTQYF. The chain carries TRBV12-3 or TRBV12-4 and TRBJ2-3; no clear D. V was pared by 3 bases and J by 0 bases, with 4 bases between. The CDR3 extends over 13 amino acids.

This clonotype has at least ten counts. The gene calls are TRBV20-1 and TRBJ2-7; D is uncertain. The CDR3 runs 12 residues. V gave up 4 bases and J gave up 0 bases, with 7 bases separating them. Germline assignment: CDR1 DFQATT and CDR2 SNEGSKA (reference sequence). The CDR3 nucleotides are TGCAGTGCTACGGAACACTCCTACGAGCAGTACTTC. This sequence encodes CSATEHSYEQYF.